The 24 T cell receptor beta chains below come from one sample, sequenced in a study of vaccination effects on CD4 cells after COVID-19. No antigens are known for them. Libraries were prepared by immunoSEQ multiplex PCR; TCRdb keeps only in-frame clonotypes and omits some of them. The data hold tens of thousands of clones, with around 69% observed a single time. CD4+ T cells specific for antigen were expanded with viral peptide pools by the ViraFEST assay before sequencing. After less than twelve days in culture, the CD4+ T cells were isolated. Absence of prior SARS-CoV-2 infection characterized the vaccine recipients, who showed negative nucleocapsid antibodies. Sequenced here: CD4+ T cells from PBMCs cultured with HCoV-NL63 spike peptides, sampled before COVID-19 vaccination. Every receptor here comes from a human donor who received a COVID-19 vaccine.

This clone came up a few times. V is TRBV7-3 and J is TRBJ2-2, with TRBD2 matching 10 bases. Trimming took 1 base from V and 6 from J; bases not matched to a gene: 8. The V gene's germline CDR1 is SGHTA and CDR2 FQGTGA. CDR3 size: 17 residues. The CDR3: CASSLNSGGARAGELFF. The DNA for the CDR3 is TGTGCCAGCAGCTTAAACAGCGGGGGGGCCCGAGCCGGGGAGCTGTTTTTT. Using reference TRBV7-3 and TRBJ2-2 for the parts outside the CDR3, the full variable domain is GAGVSQTPSNKVTEKGKYVELRCDPISGHTALYWYRQSLGQGPEFLIYFQGTGAADDSGLPNDRFFAVRPEGSVSTLKIQRTERGDSAVYLCASSLNSGGARAGELFFGEGSRLTVL.

The chain uses TRBV7-3 and TRBJ1-1; D remains ambiguous. V was trimmed by 2 bases and J by 0 bases, leaving 10 bases between them. CDR1 and CDR2 (germline): SGHTA, FQGTGA. The CDR3 covers 15 residues. CDR3 in amino acids: CASSLYRQLNTEAFF. Written as DNA, the CDR3 is TGTGCCAGCAGCTTATATCGGCAGCTGAACACTGAAGCTTTCTTT.

The chain couples TRBV6-5 to TRBJ2-3; D call uncertain. The V end was cut by 5 bases, the J end by 1 base, with 7 bases between. In germline, CDR1 is MNHEY, CDR2 SVGAGI. This CDR3 comprises 13 residues. CDR3: CASSTSGTDTQYF. In nucleotides, the CDR3 is TGTGCCAGCAGTACCAGCGGCACAGATACGCAGTATTTT.

The rearrangement links TRBV28 to TRBJ1-2; D is unresolved. V gave up 5 bases and J gave up 4 bases, with 23 bases separating them. The germline CDR1 and CDR2 sequences are MDHEN and SYDVKM. The CDR3 contains 17 residues. The CDR3 bases are TGTGCCAGCAGTCCCCCCATGAGGACGGCCCCCCTCTATGGCTACACCTTC. Protein: CASSPPMRTAPLYGYTF.

This chain's CDR3 is CASSQGSGSSGNTIYF. The CDR3 coding sequence is TGTGCCAGCAGCCAAGGGTCCGGCAGCTCTGGAAACACCATATATTTT. The rearrangement uses TRBV3-1 (or the pseudogene TRBV3-2) and TRBJ1-3; no definite D call. V was pared by 1 base and J by 0 bases, with 10 bases between. The CDR3 consists of 16 residues. The germline CDR1 and CDR2 sequences are LGHDT and YNNKEL (reference sequence).

V usage is TRBV6-5 and J usage is TRBJ1-2; D is perhaps TRBD1 (6 bases). The V gene lost 0 bases and the J gene lost 7 bases, with 12 bases spanning the gap. Germline CDR1 and CDR2: MNHEY and SVGAGI. The CDR3 covers 14 residues. The CDR3: CASSYSGGSGGYTF. CDR3 nucleotide sequence: TGTGCCAGCAGTTACTCAGGGGGGTCGGGTGGCTACACCTTC.

V is TRBV27 and J is TRBJ2-2; D is unresolved. The V gene lost 5 bases and the J gene lost 4 bases, with 17 bases spanning the gap. The length of the CDR3 is 16 residues. Per germline, CDR1 MNHEY and CDR2 SMNVEV (reference sequence). CDR3 DNA: TGTGCCAGCAGTCCTCGTGTGGGGATAAGCACCGGGGAGCTGTTTTTT. This gives the protein CASSPRVGISTGELFF.

The CDR3 sequence is CASSPLGQTNTGELFF. CDR3 bases: TGTGCCAGCTCACCACTGGGCCAGACGAACACCGGGGAGCTGTTTTTT. This rearrangement joins TRBV18 to TRBJ2-2; unclear D gene. The V gene's germline CDR1 is KGHSH and CDR2 LQKENI. The CDR3 extends over 16 amino acids. Trimming shortened V by 1 base and J by 0 bases, and 9 bases separated the two germline ends.

The chain joins TRBV4-3 to TRBJ2-1; D may correspond to TRBD1 or TRBD2 (5 bases each). Between the trimmed V and J ends, which lost 0 bases and 9 bases, there was a span of 18 bases. The CDR3 sequence is 16 residues long. CDR1 and CDR2 from the germline V gene are LGHNA and YSLEER. The chain's CDR3 is CASSQEASTRGSEQFF. In DNA, the CDR3 is TGCGCCAGCAGCCAAGAGGCTAGCACGAGGGGCAGTGAGCAGTTCTTC.

CDR3 sequence (DNA): TGCGCCAGCGCGGAGGAGTTTGGAAGAGATACGCAGTATTTT. Translation: CASAEEFGRDTQYF. The J gene is TRBJ2-3, the V gene TRBV10-2; D perhaps matches TRBD2 (5 bases). This CDR3 is built from 14 residues. Germline CDR1 WSHSY, CDR2 SAAADI. The V and J ends lost 8 bases and 5 bases respectively, with 17 bases between them.

This clone was counted a few times. The rearrangement joins TRBV19 to TRBJ1-5; D not resolved. The CDR3 is made up of 12 amino acids. Germline V CDR1 and CDR2: LNHDA, SQIVND (reference sequence). V gave up 4 bases and J gave up 4 bases, with 5 bases separating them. The CDR3 DNA is TGTGCCAGTAGTAGGCTGAATCAGCCCCAGCATTTT. Its translation is CASSRLNQPQHF.

A few counts support this clone. J is TRBJ1-6 and V is TRBV29-1; possible D gene TRBD1, 5 bases. V gave up 0 bases and J gave up 9 bases, with 9 bases separating them. This CDR3 contains 13 residues. Per the germline V gene, CDR1 is SQVTM and CDR2 is ANQGSEA. The CDR3 DNA follows: TGCAGCGTTGAAGATGTAAGGGGTTCACCCCTCCACTTT. Residues: CSVEDVRGSPLHF.

Here the CDR3 DNA reads TGTGCCAGCAGTTTATTAGCAGATACGCAGTATTTT. It translates to CASSLLADTQYF. The chain uses TRBV12-3 or TRBV12-4 and TRBJ2-3; D uncertain. Deletions cut 2 bases from V and 4 bases from J, with 4 bases between. The CDR3 is 12 amino acids.

V usage is TRBV6-1 and J usage is TRBJ2-7, with 7 bases aligning to TRBD1. The CDR3 is 14 residues long. The V gene's germline CDR1 is MNHNS and CDR2 SASEGT. Losses at the gene ends were 3 bases for V and 2 bases for J; bases not matched to a gene: 4. The CDR3 bases are TGTGCCAGCAGTGACAGGGGGTCGACCTACGAGCAGTACGTC. Its translation is CASSDRGSTYEQYV.

This clone was counted between two and nine times. V and J are TRBV2 and TRBJ1-5, with D unresolved. There are 14 residues in the CDR3. CDR1 is SNHLY, CDR2 FYNNEI, per germline. Trimming shortened V by 6 bases and J by 0 bases, and 9 bases separated the two germline ends. CDR3 in DNA: TGTGCCAGCAGGCAGACGAATAGCAATCAGCCCCAGCATTTT. Its translation: CASRQTNSNQPQHF. The full variable domain, rest sourced from reference TRBV2 and TRBJ1-5, is EPEVTQTPSHQVTQMGQEVILRCVPISNHLYFYWYRQILGQKVEFLVSFYNNEISEKSEIFDDQFSVERPDGSNFTLKIRSTKLEDSAMYFCASRQTNSNQPQHFGDGTRLSIL.

This chain links TRBV9 with TRBJ1-3; D gene unclear. Per germline, CDR1 SGDLS and CDR2 YYNGEE. This CDR3 is 14 amino acids long. V was trimmed by 4 bases and J by 8 bases, leaving 16 bases between them. This chain's CDR3 is CASSLRPALDTIYF. The CDR3 DNA reads as TGTGCCAGCAGCCTCCGGCCGGCATTAGACACCATATATTTT.

The chain couples TRBV10-3 to TRBJ2-6; perhaps D is TRBD1 or TRBD2 (6 bases each). Germline V lookup: CDR1 ENHRY, CDR2 SYGVKD. V lost 7 bases and J lost 4, with 17 bases in between. This CDR3 spans 16 amino acids. CDR3 region: CAITSGEAGGANVLTF. CDR3 bases: TGTGCCATCACGTCAGGGGAGGCTGGGGGGGCCAACGTCCTGACTTTC.

The rearrangement uses TRBV6-5 and TRBJ1-2; 7 bases map to TRBD1. Germline V gene sequence: CDR1 MNHEY, CDR2 SVGAGI. The CDR3 covers 15 residues. Trimming cost V 2 bases and J 3 bases; bases outside gene matches: 6. Here the CDR3 reads CASSYMGGQHYGYTF. The DNA of the CDR3 is TGTGCCAGCAGTTACATGGGGGGACAGCACTATGGCTACACCTTC.

The chain uses TRBV2 and TRBJ2-7, with D unclear. There are 11 residues in the CDR3. Trimming pared 3 bases from V and 3 bases from J, leaving 3 bases between. The germline V gene encodes CDR1 SNHLY and CDR2 FYNNEI. CDR3 region: CASSDSYEQYV. The DNA for the CDR3 is TGTGCCAGCAGTGACAGCTACGAGCAGTACGTC.

The J gene is TRBJ1-2, the V gene TRBV18, with 8 bases lining up with TRBD1. Germline-derived CDR1 and CDR2 are KGHSH and LQKENI. V was clipped by 2 bases and J by 0 bases; unmatched bases: 5. The CDR3 runs to 16 residues. CDR3 loop: CASSPARGPTNYGYTF. The CDR3 region has the DNA TGTGCCAGCTCACCAGCCAGGGGGCCTACTAACTATGGCTACACCTTC.

The rearrangement joins TRBV9 to TRBJ1-2, with a possible D match to TRBD1 (5 bases). With 4 bases removed from V and 3 bases from J, the gap between germline ends came to 13 bases. The length of the CDR3 is 14 residues. Germline V gene data show CDR1 as SGDLS and CDR2 as YYNGEE. The CDR3, as DNA: TGTGCCAGCAGCCCCGTCTCGGGGGACTATGGCTACACCTTC. Translating gives CASSPVSGDYGYTF.

The chain is built from TRBV4-3 and TRBJ2-1, with 10 bases matching TRBD1. The junction had 4 bases not matched to a gene; V was cut back by 6 bases and J by 2 bases. Per the germline V gene, CDR1 is LGHNA and CDR2 is YSLEER. The CDR3 has 15 amino acids. DNA for the CDR3: TGCGCCAGCAGGGCCGGGACAGGGGCCTACAATGAGCAGTTCTTC. Its translation: CASRAGTGAYNEQFF.

This chain joins TRBV7-9 and TRBJ2-5; D ambiguous. V was clipped by 5 bases and J by 4 bases, with 14 bases between them. The CDR3 contains 14 residues. The germline V gene has CDR1 SEHNR and CDR2 FQNEAQ (reference sequence). The CDR3 nucleotides are TGTGCCAGCAGCGATACCGGGCCCGGAGAGACCCAGTACTTC. Residues: CASSDTGPGETQYF.

The chain joins TRBV12-3 or TRBV12-4 to TRBJ1-1, with TRBD1 as a possible D gene (6 bases). V lost 8 bases and J lost 5, with 15 bases in between. The CDR3 runs 13 residues. The CDR3 protein is CASRRGRGTEAFF. The DNA of the CDR3 is TGTGCCAGCCGACGGGGGCGGGGGACTGAAGCTTTCTTT.